This entry lists 18 T cell receptor beta chains sequenced from one sample in a study of T cell changes during pregnancy in multiple sclerosis (dated by TCRdb to about 2019). The protocol used for the library was the immunoSEQ multiplex PCR assay. Here the immuneACCESS table is served through TCRdb, limited to in-frame sequences with V and J called. Missing clones are a known gap in these copies; in checked studies unresolved V genes cover under half, and the rest lacks a known reason. The sample profile shows about 38,000 clones; over 85% of them were found once. Together, the top ten hold around 0.57% of the sample. Source: CD4+ T cells from peripheral blood mononuclear cells, taken before pregnancy. The receptors were sampled from a female donor with multiple sclerosis, enrolled in a pregnancy study.

The chain links TRBV5-8 to TRBJ1-5; tentatively, D is TRBD1 (5 bases). The CDR3 sequence is 14 residues long. From germline, CDR1 is SGHTS and CDR2 YDEGEE. Trimming removed 9 bases from V and 6 bases from J, with 19 bases in between. CDR3 loop: CATTTRRRGQPQHF. The CDR3, as DNA: TGTGCCACCACGACACGGCGAAGGGGTCAGCCCCAGCATTTT.

This CDR3 reads CATGEGRQETQYF. As DNA, the CDR3 is TGTGCCACAGGGGAGGGACGGCAAGAGACCCAGTACTTC. The V and J genes are TRBV10-3 and TRBJ2-5; a possible D gene is TRBD2 (7 bases). V lost 10 bases and J 2 bases, leaving 14 bases between the germline ends. The CDR3 contains 13 residues. Germline V lookup: CDR1 ENHRY, CDR2 SYGVKD.

The chain's CDR3 is CASSLDSQPTDTQYF. The CDR3 coding sequence is TGTGCCAGCAGCTTGGATTCACAGCCGACAGATACGCAGTATTTT. The chain joins TRBV5-6 to TRBJ2-3; D unclear. The CDR3 has 15 residues. Germline-derived CDR1 and CDR2 are SGHDT and YYEEEE. Trimming left V 0 bases short and J 3 bases short, with 11 bases between. Full variable domain (remainder filled in from reference TRBV5-6 and TRBJ2-3): DAGVTQSPTHLIKTRGQQVTLRCSPKSGHDTVSWYQQALGQGPQFIFQYYEEEERQRGNFPDRFSGHQFPNYSSELNVNALLLGDSALYLCASSLDSQPTDTQYFGPGTRLTVL.

V gene TRBV7-9 combines with J gene TRBJ1-2, with D possibly matching TRBD1 (5 bases). The V end was cut by 1 base, the J end by 3 bases, with 12 bases between. Germline V gives CDR1 SEHNR, CDR2 FQNEAQ (reference sequence). The CDR3 is made up of 15 amino acids. CDR3 in amino acids: CASSLVQGLYYGYTF. CDR3 nucleotide sequence: TGTGCCAGCAGCTTAGTCCAGGGCCTTTACTATGGCTACACCTTC.

The chain combines TRBV5-4 with TRBJ1-2; D not certain. The length of the CDR3 is 13 residues. CDR1 and CDR2 (germline): SGHNT, YYREEE (reference sequence). The ends were cut back, 4 bases at V and 2 bases at J, with 9 bases in the middle. DNA of the CDR3: TGTGCCAGCAGCCTTGACTCAAACTATGGCTACACCTTC. It yields the protein CASSLDSNYGYTF.

The rearrangement joins TRBV14 to TRBJ1-1; D possibly corresponds to TRBD1 (5 bases). The CDR3 is 16 amino acids. Trimming took 4 bases from V and 0 from J, leaving 15 bases between them. Germline lookup yields CDR1 SGHDN and CDR2 FVKESK. The CDR3 here is CASSRPRVDMNTEAFF. The CDR3 coding sequence is TGTGCCAGCAGCCGCCCTAGGGTGGACATGAACACTGAAGCTTTCTTT.

The chain couples TRBV4-1 to TRBJ1-1; possibly TRBD1 for D (5 bases). CDR3 size: 15 residues. Trimming removed 0 bases from V and 1 base from J, with 9 bases in between. The germline V gene encodes CDR1 MGHRA and CDR2 YSYEKL. The CDR3 sequence is CASSQDGRGNTEAFF. DNA of the CDR3: TGCGCCAGCAGCCAAGATGGTAGGGGGAACACTGAAGCTTTCTTT.

The chain joins TRBV2 to TRBJ2-2; no clear D gene. The germline gives CDR1 SNHLY, CDR2 FYNNEI. This CDR3 region has 12 residues. With 4 bases removed from V and 9 bases from J, the gap between germline ends came to 9 bases. The CDR3: CASSVYPRELFF. CDR3 DNA: TGTGCCAGCAGTGTCTACCCCCGGGAGCTGTTTTTT.

The J gene is TRBJ2-7, the V gene TRBV5-4, with TRBD2 identical over 8 bases. The ends lost 6 bases at V and 4 bases at J; junction bases unmatched: 9. The CDR3 has 14 amino acids. Germline CDR1 SGHNT, CDR2 YYREEE (reference sequence). The CDR3: CASKRAGGRYEQYF. The CDR3 DNA sequence: TGTGCCAGCAAGAGGGCGGGGGGAAGGTACGAGCAGTACTTC. Together with reference TRBV5-4 and TRBJ2-7, the CDR3 gives the full variable domain: ETGVTQSPTHLIKTRGQQVTLRCSSQSGHNTVSWYQQALGQGPQFIFQYYREEENGRGNFPPRFSGLQFPNYSSELNVNALELDDSALYLCASKRAGGRYEQYFGPGTRLTVT.

The gene calls are TRBV5-8 and TRBJ2-5, with a possible D match to TRBD2 (6 bases). The germline gives CDR1 SGHTS, CDR2 YDEGEE. V was cut by 2 bases and J by 1 base, with 9 bases left in between. This CDR3 is built from 14 residues. CDR3 coding DNA: TGTGCCAGCAGCTTTCTGGGGGGCCAAGAGACCCAGTACTTC. Protein product: CASSFLGGQETQYF. The full variable domain, with the rest looked up from reference TRBV5-8 and TRBJ2-5, is EAGVTQSPTHLIKTRGQQATLRCSPISGHTSVYWYQQALGLGLQFLLWYDEGEERNRGNFPPRFSGRQFPNYSSELNVNALELEDSALYLCASSFLGGQETQYFGPGTRLLVL.

V gene TRBV9 combines with J gene TRBJ2-2; no clear D. Germline assignment: CDR1 SGDLS and CDR2 YYNGEE. CDR3 length: 16 amino acids. V was clipped by 4 bases and J by 0 bases, with 13 bases between them. The CDR3 nucleotides are TGTGCCAGCAGCTCTCTTGGTCTAGCGAACACCGGGGAGCTGTTTTTT. This gives the protein CASSSLGLANTGELFF.

This chain uses TRBV2 with TRBJ1-5; D remains ambiguous. Germline values: CDR1 SNHLY, CDR2 FYNNEI. CDR3 length: 13 amino acids. Trimming pared 6 bases from V and 2 bases from J, leaving 8 bases between. The CDR3 DNA reads as TGTGCCAGCAGCGACTACCGCAATCAGCCCCAGCATTTT. Translated, it gives CASSDYRNQPQHF. The entire variable domain, with the rest obtained from reference TRBV2 and TRBJ1-5, is as follows: EPEVTQTPSHQVTQMGQEVILRCVPISNHLYFYWYRQILGQKVEFLVSFYNNEISEKSEIFDDQFSVERPDGSNFTLKIRSTKLEDSAMYFCASSDYRNQPQHFGDGTRLSIL.

CDR3: CASSLAGRGPTYNEQFF. The CDR3 DNA sequence: TGTGCCAGCAGCTTGGCCGGGCGGGGGCCGACCTACAATGAGCAGTTCTTC. The rearrangement joins TRBV5-4 to TRBJ2-1, with D maybe TRBD2 (7 bases). This CDR3 has 17 amino acids. Germline V gene sequence: CDR1 SGHNT, CDR2 YYREEE (reference sequence). V lost 0 bases and J lost 2, with 15 bases in between. Drawing the rest from reference TRBV5-4 and TRBJ2-1, the complete variable domain is ETGVTQSPTHLIKTRGQQVTLRCSSQSGHNTVSWYQQALGQGPQFIFQYYREEENGRGNFPPRFSGLQFPNYSSELNVNALELDDSALYLCASSLAGRGPTYNEQFFGPGTRLTVL.

This chain uses TRBV10-3 with TRBJ2-5; D might be TRBD1 (5 bases). Germline CDR1 and CDR2: ENHRY and SYGVKD. The CDR3 length is 12 residues. The V end was cut by 10 bases, the J end by 5 bases, with 14 bases between. This chain's CDR3 is CATRAPGETQYF. The CDR3 region has the DNA TGTGCCACCCGGGCCCCAGGGGAGACCCAGTACTTC.

This clone was seen once. V gene TRBV11-2 combines with J gene TRBJ2-7, with D possibly TRBD2 on 5 matching bases. This CDR3 has 14 residues. Germline V gene sequence: CDR1 SGHAT, CDR2 FQNNGV. Trimming took off 3 bases at V and 2 bases at J, with 11 bases between the two ends. CDR3 nucleotides: TGTGCCAGCAGCTTCGCGGGTTCGCCCTACGAGCAGTACTTC. Amino acids: CASSFAGSPYEQYF.

This rearrangement joins TRBV9 to TRBJ1-2; 9 bases agree with TRBD1. The CDR3 extends over 14 amino acids. V lost 2 bases to trimming and J lost 2 bases; unmatched junction nucleotides: 1. Looked up from germline, CDR1 is SGDLS and CDR2 is YYNGEE. The CDR3 nucleotides are TGTGCCAGCAGCGTCGGACAGGGGAACTATGGCTACACCTTC. It encodes CASSVGQGNYGYTF.

The chain joins TRBV25-1 to TRBJ1-1, with D tentatively TRBD1 (6 bases). From germline, CDR1 is MGHDK and CDR2 SYGVNS. The CDR3 sequence is 13 residues long. V lost 3 bases and J 6 bases, leaving 11 bases between the germline ends. This CDR3 is CASSDPRGPEAFF. CDR3 coding DNA: TGTGCCAGCAGTGACCCCAGGGGCCCTGAAGCTTTCTTT.

J is TRBJ1-1 and V is TRBV11-3, with TRBD1 as a possible D gene (5 bases). V was shortened by 3 bases and J by 8 bases, with 13 bases between the two germline ends. Germline V gene data show CDR1 as SGHNT and CDR2 as YENEEA. The CDR3 extends over 13 amino acids. The CDR3 region has the DNA TGTGCCAGCAGCTTTGGTAGGTGGACAGAAGCTTTCTTT. It specifies CASSFGRWTEAFF.